This TCR beta chain was observed in a study of blood T cell repertoires in COVID-19. Study-wide background: Sites in the United States, Italy and Spain provided acute and convalescent COVID-19 samples. From T cells, B-cell-depleted T cells, or PBMCs came the material, which was cDNA or gDNA.

V shed 7 bases and J shed 2 bases, with 6 bases lying between them. In germline, CDR1 is MNHEY, CDR2 SVGAGI. The CDR3 totals 13 residues. As originally analysed: From reference gene primer amplification, estimates of nucleated cell counts were derived. TCRdb keeps only in-frame clones here, not all; method: immunoSEQ multiplex PCR. V, J and clone size derive from that table, while D and trimming were established from the DNA sequence. The sample records under 350,000 clones, around 89% being singletons. The rearrangement uses TRBV6-5 and TRBJ2-6, with no clear D. Source material: peripheral blood. This TCR was sampled from a man aged 35 to 55 with acute or convalescent COVID-19. The DNA for the CDR3 is TGTGCCAGCACAGAAACTGGGGCCAACGTCCTGACTTTC. Translation: CASTETGANVLTF.